This is a list of T cell receptor beta chains from one sample in a study of shared clonotypes between healthy human individuals. TCRdb's copy holds only in-frame clones and misses some; the assay was immunoSEQ multiplex PCR. The sample carries about 2.4 million clones, 85% to 95% recorded once. The source material was naive CD4+ T cells sorted from blood. The receptors originated from a man between 18 and 35 years old in good health. The CDR3 runs from the conserved cysteine through the conserved F or W. Each record gives: J gene, clone size, V gene, D gene, CDR3 protein, CDR3 DNA. D genes are given only for firm matches. Clone size is stated in some rows and not others, as once, few, many or a class when expanded.

J: TRBJ2-1
size: -
V: TRBV2
D: TRBD1
CDR3: CASRPGQVVPYNEQFF
DNA: TGTGCCAGCAGGCCGGGACAGGTGGTGCCCTACAATGAGCAGTTCTTC

J: TRBJ2-1
size: -
V: TRBV6-5
D: TRBD1
CDR3: CASSKDRGHEQFF
DNA: TGTGCCAGCAGCAAGGACAGGGGCCATGAGCAGTTCTTC

J: TRBJ2-7
size: -
V: TRBV7-2
D: -
CDR3: CASSLEGGKAYEQYF
DNA: TGTGCCAGCAGCTTAGAAGGGGGGAAGGCCTACGAGCAGTACTTC

J: TRBJ2-5
size: -
V: TRBV10-3
D: -
CDR3: CAISGTSQETQYF
DNA: TGTGCCATCAGCGGGACGTCCCAAGAGACCCAGTACTTC

J: TRBJ1-5
size: -
V: TRBV9
D: TRBD1
CDR3: CASSVGTGGQPQHF
DNA: TGTGCCAGCAGCGTAGGGACAGGGGGACAGCCCCAGCATTTT

J: TRBJ1-4
size: -
V: TRBV5-1
D: -
CDR3: CASSLNRDEKLFF
DNA: TGCGCCAGCAGCTTGAACAGGGACGAAAAACTGTTTTTT

J: TRBJ2-5
size: -
V: TRBV5-6
D: -
CDR3: CASSLGQETQYF
DNA: TGTGCCAGCAGCTTAGGGCAAGAGACCCAGTACTTC

J: TRBJ1-1
size: -
V: TRBV6-6
D: -
CDR3: CASSLTGNTEAFF
DNA: TGTGCCAGCAGCCTTACAGGGAACACTGAAGCTTTCTTT

J: TRBJ2-1
size: -
V: TRBV28
D: -
CDR3: CASSFRSVSIGFF
DNA: TGTGCCAGCAGTTTCCGGTCCGTTTCAATAGGGTTCTTC

J: TRBJ1-2
size: few
V: TRBV28
D: -
CDR3: CASTPGLPYGYTF
DNA: TGTGCCAGCACACCGGGACTTCCGTATGGCTACACCTTC

J: TRBJ2-3
size: -
V: TRBV2
D: TRBD2
CDR3: CASSRGAGGDTQYF
DNA: TGTGCCAGCAGTCGGGGAGCGGGGGGAGATACGCAGTATTTT

J: TRBJ2-7
size: -
V: TRBV25-1
D: -
CDR3: CASSVLGQSYEQYF
DNA: TGTGCCAGCAGTGTCCTCGGACAGTCCTACGAGCAGTACTTC

J: TRBJ2-3
size: -
V: TRBV5-4
D: -
CDR3: CASSLALGDTQYF
DNA: TGTGCCAGCAGCTTGGCCTTGGGGGATACGCAGTATTTT

J: TRBJ2-7
size: -
V: TRBV15
D: -
CDR3: CATSREGGEAYEQYF
DNA: TGTGCCACCAGCAGAGAGGGCGGGGAGGCCTACGAGCAGTACTTC

J: TRBJ2-5
size: -
V: TRBV5-1
D: TRBD2
CDR3: CASSLVPASGEETQYF
DNA: TGCGCCAGCAGCTTGGTCCCAGCCAGCGGGGAAGAGACCCAGTACTTC

J: TRBJ2-5
size: -
V: TRBV5-1
D: TRBD2
CDR3: CASVPTSGMHQETQYF
DNA: TGCGCCAGCGTCCCGACTAGCGGGATGCATCAAGAGACCCAGTACTTC

J: TRBJ1-4
size: once
V: TRBV6-4
D: TRBD1
CDR3: CASSEGQGGEKLFF
DNA: TGTGCCAGCAGTGAGGGACAGGGTGGTGAAAAACTGTTTTTT

J: TRBJ2-7
size: -
V: TRBV19
D: -
CDR3: CASSMAEGAEQYF
DNA: TGTGCCAGTAGTATGGCGGAAGGGGCCGAGCAGTACTTC

J: TRBJ2-3
size: once
V: TRBV9
D: -
CDR3: CASSLNPGDTQYF
DNA: TGTGCCAGCAGCCTTAACCCGGGAGATACGCAGTATTTT

J: TRBJ2-3
size: once
V: TRBV7-9
D: TRBD1
CDR3: CASSSTGGLVTDTQYF
DNA: TGTGCCAGCAGCTCGACAGGGGGCCTGGTCACAGATACGCAGTATTTT

J: TRBJ2-3
size: -
V: TRBV4-3
D: -
CDR3: CASSLGLGDTQYF
DNA: TGCGCCAGCAGCCTCGGGCTTGGGGATACGCAGTATTTT

J: TRBJ1-3
size: -
V: TRBV5-1
D: TRBD1
CDR3: CASSLDGPGQGTSGNTIYF
DNA: TGCGCCAGCAGCTTGGATGGACCGGGACAGGGAACATCTGGAAACACCATATATTTT

J: TRBJ1-6
size: -
V: TRBV6-4
D: -
CDR3: CASSEQGSSPLHF
DNA: TGTGCCAGCAGTGAACAGGGTTCCTCACCCCTCCACTTT

J: TRBJ2-3
size: -
V: TRBV9
D: -
CDR3: CASSPPGRSGTDTQYF
DNA: TGTGCCAGCAGCCCCCCGGGCCGCAGCGGCACAGATACGCAGTATTTT

J: TRBJ2-2
size: -
V: TRBV7-9
D: TRBD1
CDR3: CASSLDRTTGELFF
DNA: TGTGCCAGCAGCTTGGACAGGACCACCGGGGAGCTGTTTTTT

J: TRBJ1-2
size: once
V: TRBV7-2
D: TRBD1
CDR3: CASSPRTGTNYGYTF
DNA: TGTGCCAGCAGCCCACGGACAGGGACTAACTATGGCTACACCTTC

J: TRBJ2-7
size: -
V: TRBV9
D: -
CDR3: CASGHGNEQYF
DNA: TGTGCCAGCGGCCATGGGAACGAGCAGTACTTC

J: TRBJ2-2
size: -
V: TRBV7-3
D: TRBD1
CDR3: CASSPGQTNTGELFF
DNA: TGTGCCAGCAGCCCGGGACAGACGAACACCGGGGAGCTGTTTTTT

J: TRBJ1-5
size: -
V: TRBV19
D: -
CDR3: CASSIGAVSNQPQHF
DNA: TGTGCCAGTAGTATCGGGGCAGTTAGCAATCAGCCCCAGCATTTT

J: TRBJ2-7
size: -
V: TRBV7-2
D: -
CDR3: CASSLGTQYEQYF
DNA: TGTGCCAGCAGCTTAGGGACACAATACGAGCAGTACTTC

J: TRBJ2-1
size: -
V: TRBV19
D: -
CDR3: CASSIRADEQFF
DNA: TGTGCCAGTAGTATAAGGGCCGATGAGCAGTTCTTC

J: TRBJ1-5
size: -
V: TRBV4-1
D: -
CDR3: CASSQVGGEPQHF
DNA: TGCGCCAGCAGCCAAGTCGGTGGAGAGCCCCAGCATTTT

J: TRBJ2-3
size: -
V: TRBV27
D: TRBD2
CDR3: CASMTSGGAATQYF
DNA: TGTGCCAGCATGACTAGCGGGGGGGCCGCTACGCAGTATTTT